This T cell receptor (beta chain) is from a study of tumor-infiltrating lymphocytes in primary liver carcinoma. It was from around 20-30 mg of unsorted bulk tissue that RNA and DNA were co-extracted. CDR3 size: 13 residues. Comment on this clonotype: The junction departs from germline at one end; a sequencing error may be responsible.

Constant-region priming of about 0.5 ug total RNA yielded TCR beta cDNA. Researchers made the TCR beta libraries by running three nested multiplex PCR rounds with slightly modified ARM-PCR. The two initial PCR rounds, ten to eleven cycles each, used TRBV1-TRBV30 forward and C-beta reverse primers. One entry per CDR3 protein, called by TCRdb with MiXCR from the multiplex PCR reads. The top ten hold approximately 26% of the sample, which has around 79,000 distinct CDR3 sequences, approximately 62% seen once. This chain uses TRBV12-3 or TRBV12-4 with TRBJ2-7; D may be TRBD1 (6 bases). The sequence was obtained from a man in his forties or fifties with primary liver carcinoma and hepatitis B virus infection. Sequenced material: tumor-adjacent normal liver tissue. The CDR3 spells CASSSGQNHERYF. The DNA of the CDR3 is TGTGCCAGCAGTTCGGGACAAAACCACGAGCGGTACTTT.